Listed below are T cell receptor beta chains from one sample, sequenced in a study of blood T cell repertoires in COVID-19. Sequenced by immunoSEQ multiplex PCR; TCRdb stores in-frame clones only, minus some. The repertoire includes 140,000 to 150,000 clones, 88% of them detected once, and about 1.7% sits in the top ten. Sequenced material: peripheral blood. The receptors stem from a woman between 45 and 65 years old with acute or convalescent COVID-19. The CDR3 runs from the conserved cysteine through the conserved F or W. Each record gives: V gene, D gene, clone size, J gene, CDR3 protein, CDR3 DNA. D genes are given only for firm matches. The listing skips clone size in some rows; elsewhere it reads once, few, many or a size class.

V: TRBV7-9
D: NA
size: NA
J: TRBJ1-1
CDR3: CASSREGDEAFF
DNA: TGTGCCAGCAGCAGAGAGGGGGATGAAGCTTTCTTT

V: TRBV28
D: NA
size: once
J: TRBJ1-2
CDR3: CATRGSGEYGYTF
DNA: TGTGCCACTCGGGGATCAGGGGAGTATGGCTACACCTTC

V: TRBV18
D: TRBD1
size: NA
J: TRBJ2-7
CDR3: CASSQGQGESYEQYF
DNA: TGTGCCAGCTCACAAGGACAGGGGGAATCCTACGAGCAGTACTTC

V: TRBV5-6
D: TRBD1
size: NA
J: TRBJ1-5
CDR3: CASSLLQGDQPQHF
DNA: TGTGCCAGCAGCTTGTTACAGGGGGATCAGCCCCAGCATTTT

V: TRBV21-1
D: NA
size: NA
J: TRBJ2-1
CDR3: CASEGRDSDNEQFF
DNA: TGTGCCAGCGAGGGGCGGGACAGTGACAATGAGCAGTTCTTC

V: TRBV9
D: TRBD1
size: NA
J: TRBJ2-5
CDR3: CASSVDGTRGETQYF
DNA: TGTGCCAGCAGCGTAGACGGGACCAGGGGGGAGACCCAGTACTTC

V: TRBV4-2
D: NA
size: NA
J: TRBJ1-2
CDR3: CASSPRGIHPRLNYGYTF
DNA: TGTGCCAGCAGCCCCCGGGGGATTCACCCCCGTCTAAACTATGGCTACACCTTC

V: TRBV23-1
D: TRBD2
size: once
J: TRBJ2-2
CDR3: CASSPLAGGTGELFF
DNA: TGCGCCAGCAGTCCCCTAGCGGGCGGAACCGGGGAGCTGTTTTTT

V: TRBV5-1
D: TRBD2
size: NA
J: TRBJ2-1
CDR3: CASSLPGTSGGANEQFF
DNA: TGCGCCAGCAGCCTACCAGGGACTAGCGGGGGGGCTAATGAGCAGTTCTTC

V: TRBV9
D: NA
size: NA
J: TRBJ1-6
CDR3: CASSVGYSYNSPLHF
DNA: TGTGCCAGCAGCGTCGGGTACTCCTATAATTCACCCCTCCACTTT

V: TRBV7-6
D: NA
size: NA
J: TRBJ2-7
CDR3: CASSPAAGGQYF
DNA: TGTGCCAGCAGCCCAGCTGCCGGCGGGCAGTACTTC

V: TRBV4-2
D: NA
size: NA
J: TRBJ1-4
CDR3: CASSQDAAGDEKLFF
DNA: TGTGCCAGCAGCCAAGATGCGGCCGGGGATGAAAAACTGTTTTTT

V: TRBV7-3
D: NA
size: NA
J: TRBJ2-1
CDR3: CASSLTPRGGNEQFF
DNA: TGTGCCAGCAGCTTAACGCCACGAGGGGGCAATGAGCAGTTCTTC

V: TRBV28
D: TRBD1
size: few
J: TRBJ1-5
CDR3: CASSTGTGGLKPQHF
DNA: TGTGCCAGCAGTACCGGGACAGGGGGCTTGAAGCCCCAGCATTTT

V: TRBV19
D: TRBD2
size: NA
J: TRBJ2-7
CDR3: CASTPGRDFYEQYF
DNA: TGTGCCAGTACCCCGGGGAGGGACTTCTACGAGCAGTACTTC